The clone carrying this TCR beta chain was detected once. The target antigen is unknown. Between the trimmed V and J ends, which lost 2 bases and 4 bases, there was a span of 15 bases. From germline, CDR1 is LNHDA and CDR2 SQIVND (reference sequence). The CDR3 length is 16 residues. Assay used: immunoSEQ multiplex PCR; TCRdb lists only in-frame clones, some missing. Of about 150,000 clones in the sample, over 90% are singletons; the top ten hold over 1.2%. This sample is drawn from a study of T cell responses to AZD1222 COVID-19 vaccine. Regarding the study as a whole: The breadth and depth of Spike-specific TCRs increased once two AZD1222 doses had been given. No repertoire was sampled before or during the peak T cell response, only after it. Baseline testing showed seropositivity in only six AZD1222 recipients.

This clonotype was obtained from an adult who received the AZD1222 COVID-19 vaccine. The chain employs TRBV19 and TRBJ1-3; tentatively, D is TRBD1 (5 bases). Sequenced material: peripheral blood, taken 28 days after the second AZD1222 dose. DNA for the CDR3: TGTGCCAGTAGTATAAGCCGGGACCGACGGGGAAACACCATATATTTT. Translation: CASSISRDRRGNTIYF.